The clone carrying this T cell receptor (beta chain) was counted once. This entry belongs to a study of blood T cell repertoires in COVID-19. Per the original data handling: Amplification from reference gene primers served as the basis for estimated nucleated cell counts. Assay: immunoSEQ multiplex PCR; the TCRdb copy retains only in-frame clones and omits some. V and J calls and clone size are as listed in that table; D and trimming were resolved from the DNA. The table records 52,000 or so clones, roughly 84% of them present only once. Trimming removed 3 bases from V and 4 bases from J, with 13 bases in between. This CDR3 is built from 15 residues. CDR1 is LGHDT, CDR2 YNNKEL, per germline (reference sequence).

The sequence derives from a man aged 50-59 years with acute or convalescent COVID-19. This chain joins TRBV3-1 (or the pseudogene TRBV3-2) and TRBJ1-3; D call uncertain. Material: peripheral blood. For the CDR3, the DNA is TGTGCCAGCAGCCATGGCAGGTCCTTGGGAAACACCATATATTTT. This codes for CASSHGRSLGNTIYF.